This T cell receptor (beta chain) emerged from a study of blood T cell repertoires in COVID-19. Study background: The United States, Italy and Spain supplied acute and convalescent COVID-19 samples. Sources were T cells, B-cell-depleted T cells, or PBMCs; the material itself was cDNA or gDNA.

CDR1 is LNHDA and CDR2 is SQIVND in the germline V gene (reference sequence). This CDR3 has 13 amino acids. J was trimmed by 6 bases and V by 3 bases; bases with no gene match: 2. Participants were placed into cohorts based on the clinical history they reported. What the recovered Cohort 3 donors had was two negative PCRs, clearance, or symptom resolution. Data came from immunoSEQ multiplex PCR; TCRdb stores just in-frame clones and leaves some out. The table shows over 120,000 clones, with roughly 88% occurring only once. The gene calls are TRBV19 and TRBJ1-2, with 9 bases aligning to TRBD1. Sequencing was done on a sample of PBMCs or T cells enriched from blood (not recorded which). The receptor was derived from a man aged 45-65 years who had recovered from COVID-19. This CDR3 reads CASSIGTGNGYTF. The DNA of the CDR3 is TGTGCCAGTAGTATCGGGACAGGGAATGGCTACACCTTC.